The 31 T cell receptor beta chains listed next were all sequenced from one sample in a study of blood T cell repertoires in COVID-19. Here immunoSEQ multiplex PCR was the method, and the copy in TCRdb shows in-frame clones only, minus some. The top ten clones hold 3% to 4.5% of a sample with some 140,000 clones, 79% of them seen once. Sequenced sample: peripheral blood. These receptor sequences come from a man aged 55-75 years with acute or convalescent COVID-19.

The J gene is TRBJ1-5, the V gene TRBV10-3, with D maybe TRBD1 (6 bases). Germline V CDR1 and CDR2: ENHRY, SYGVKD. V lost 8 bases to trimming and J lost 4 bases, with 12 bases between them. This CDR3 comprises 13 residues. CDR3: CAIGRQENQPQHF. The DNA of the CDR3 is TGTGCCATCGGAAGACAGGAGAATCAGCCCCAGCATTTT.

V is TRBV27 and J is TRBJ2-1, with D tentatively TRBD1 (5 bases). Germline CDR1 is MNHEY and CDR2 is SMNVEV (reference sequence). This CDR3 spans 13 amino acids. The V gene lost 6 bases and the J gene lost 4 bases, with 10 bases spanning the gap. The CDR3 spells CASRNQGYNEQFF. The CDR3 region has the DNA TGTGCCAGCAGAAATCAGGGATACAATGAGCAGTTCTTC.

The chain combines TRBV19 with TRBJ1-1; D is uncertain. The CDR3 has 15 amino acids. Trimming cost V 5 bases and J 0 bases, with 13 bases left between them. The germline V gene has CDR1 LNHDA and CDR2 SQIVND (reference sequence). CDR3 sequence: CASSQAKLLNTEAFF. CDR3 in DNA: TGTGCCAGTAGTCAAGCAAAGCTTTTGAACACTGAAGCTTTCTTT.

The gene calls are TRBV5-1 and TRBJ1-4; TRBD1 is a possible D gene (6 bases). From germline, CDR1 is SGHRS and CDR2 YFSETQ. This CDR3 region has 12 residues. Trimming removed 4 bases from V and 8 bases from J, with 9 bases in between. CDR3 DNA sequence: TGCGCCAGCAGCCCTGGACAGGAAAAACTGTTTTTT. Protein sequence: CASSPGQEKLFF. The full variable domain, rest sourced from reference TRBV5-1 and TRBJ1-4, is KAGVTQTPRYLIKTRGQQVTLSCSPISGHRSVSWYQQTPGQGLQFLFEYFSETQRNKGNFPGRFSGRQFSNSRSEMNVSTLELGDSALYLCASSPGQEKLFFGSGTQLSVL.

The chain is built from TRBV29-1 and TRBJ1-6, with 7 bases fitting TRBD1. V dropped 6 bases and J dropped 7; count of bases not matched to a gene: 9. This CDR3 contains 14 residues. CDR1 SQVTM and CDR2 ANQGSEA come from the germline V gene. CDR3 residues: CSVQTGTVNSPLHF. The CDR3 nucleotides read TGCAGCGTCCAAACCGGGACAGTGAATTCACCCCTCCACTTT.

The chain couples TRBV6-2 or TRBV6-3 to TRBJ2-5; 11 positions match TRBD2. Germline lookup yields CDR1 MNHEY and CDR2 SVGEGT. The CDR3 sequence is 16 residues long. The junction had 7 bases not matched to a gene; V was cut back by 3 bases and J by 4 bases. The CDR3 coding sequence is TGTGCCAGCAGTTATTCTCTAGCGGGAGGAGGAGAGACCCAGTACTTC. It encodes CASSYSLAGGGETQYF.

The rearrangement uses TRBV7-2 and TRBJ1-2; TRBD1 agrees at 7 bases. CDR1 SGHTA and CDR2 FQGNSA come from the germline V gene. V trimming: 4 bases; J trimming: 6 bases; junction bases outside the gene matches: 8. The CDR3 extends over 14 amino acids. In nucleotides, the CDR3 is TGTGCCAGCAGCTCTAACAGGGGCCGAGATGGCTACACCTTC. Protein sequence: CASSSNRGRDGYTF. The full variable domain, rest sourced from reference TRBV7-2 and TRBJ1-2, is GAGVSQSPSNKVTEKGKDVELRCDPISGHTALYWYRQSLGQGLEFLIYFQGNSAPDKSGLPSDRFSAERTGGSVSTLTIQRTQQEDSAVYLCASSSNRGRDGYTFGSGTRLTVV.

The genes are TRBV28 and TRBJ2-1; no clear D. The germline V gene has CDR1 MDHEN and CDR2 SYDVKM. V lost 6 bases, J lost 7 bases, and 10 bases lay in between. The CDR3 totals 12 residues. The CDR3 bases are TGTGCCAGCAGGTTGACATGGAATGAGCAGTTCTTC. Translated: CASRLTWNEQFF.

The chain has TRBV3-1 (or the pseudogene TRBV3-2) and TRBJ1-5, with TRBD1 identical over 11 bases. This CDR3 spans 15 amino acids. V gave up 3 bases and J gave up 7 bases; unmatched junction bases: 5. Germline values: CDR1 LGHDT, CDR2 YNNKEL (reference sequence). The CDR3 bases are TGTGCCAGCAGCCAGGACAGGGGGCGCGGGCAGCCCCAGCATTTT. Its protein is CASSQDRGRGQPQHF.

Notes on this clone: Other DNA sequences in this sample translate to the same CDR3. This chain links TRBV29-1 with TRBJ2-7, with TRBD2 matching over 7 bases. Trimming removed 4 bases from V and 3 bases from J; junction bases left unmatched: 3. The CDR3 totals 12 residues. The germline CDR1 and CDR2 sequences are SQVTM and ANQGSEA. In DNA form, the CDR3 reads TGCAGCGTTGCGGCGGGAGACTACGAGCAGTACTTC. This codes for CSVAAGDYEQYF.

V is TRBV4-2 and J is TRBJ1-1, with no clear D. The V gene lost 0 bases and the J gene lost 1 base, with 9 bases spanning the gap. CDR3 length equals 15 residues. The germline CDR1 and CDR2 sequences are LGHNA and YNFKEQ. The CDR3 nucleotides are TGTGCCAGCAGCCAAGATCGGGGAAAGAACACTGAAGCTTTCTTT. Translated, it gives CASSQDRGKNTEAFF.

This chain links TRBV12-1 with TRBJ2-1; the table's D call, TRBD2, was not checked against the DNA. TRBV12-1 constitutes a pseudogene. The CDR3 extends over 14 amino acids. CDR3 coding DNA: TGTGCCAGCAATTCCGGGACTAACCTCAATGAGCAGTTCTTC. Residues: CASNSGTNLNEQFF.

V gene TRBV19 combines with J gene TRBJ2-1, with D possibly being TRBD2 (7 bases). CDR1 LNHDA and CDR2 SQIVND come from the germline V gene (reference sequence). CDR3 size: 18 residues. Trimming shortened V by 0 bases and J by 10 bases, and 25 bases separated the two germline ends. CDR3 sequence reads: CASSIDGGPSLSIGEQFF. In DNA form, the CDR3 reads TGTGCCAGTAGTATAGACGGGGGGCCAAGCCTATCTATAGGGGAGCAGTTCTTC.

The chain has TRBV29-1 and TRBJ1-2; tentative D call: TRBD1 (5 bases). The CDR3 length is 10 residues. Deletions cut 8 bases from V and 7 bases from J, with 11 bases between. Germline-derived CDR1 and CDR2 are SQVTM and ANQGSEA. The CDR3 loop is CSSDTLGYTF. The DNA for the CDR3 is TGCAGCTCGGACACCCTTGGCTACACCTTC.

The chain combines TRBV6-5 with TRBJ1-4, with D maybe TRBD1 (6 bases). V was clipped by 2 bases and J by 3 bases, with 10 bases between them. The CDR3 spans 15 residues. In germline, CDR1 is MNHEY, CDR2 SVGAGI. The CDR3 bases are TGTGCCAGCAGTTACACACAGGGCCCTAATGAAAAACTGTTTTTT. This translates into CASSYTQGPNEKLFF.

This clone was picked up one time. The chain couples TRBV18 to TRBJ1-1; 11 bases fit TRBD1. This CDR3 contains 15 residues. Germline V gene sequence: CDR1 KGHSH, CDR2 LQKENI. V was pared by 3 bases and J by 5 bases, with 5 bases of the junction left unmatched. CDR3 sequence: CASSPSGTGGTEAFF. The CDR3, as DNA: TGTGCCAGCTCACCGTCAGGGACAGGGGGTACTGAAGCTTTCTTT.

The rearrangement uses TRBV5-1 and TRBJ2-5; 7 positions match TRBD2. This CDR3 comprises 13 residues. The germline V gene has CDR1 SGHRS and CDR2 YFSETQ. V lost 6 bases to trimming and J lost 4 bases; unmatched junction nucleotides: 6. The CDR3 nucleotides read TGCGCCAGCACCTTCACGGGAGGAGAGACCCAGTACTTC. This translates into CASTFTGGETQYF.

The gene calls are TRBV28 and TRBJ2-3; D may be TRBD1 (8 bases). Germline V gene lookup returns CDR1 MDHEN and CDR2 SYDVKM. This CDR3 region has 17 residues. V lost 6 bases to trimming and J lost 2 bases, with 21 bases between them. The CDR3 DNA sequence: TGTGCCAGCAGCCTAAGCGGGGTACAGGGGGTCACAGATACGCAGTATTTT. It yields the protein CASSLSGVQGVTDTQYF.

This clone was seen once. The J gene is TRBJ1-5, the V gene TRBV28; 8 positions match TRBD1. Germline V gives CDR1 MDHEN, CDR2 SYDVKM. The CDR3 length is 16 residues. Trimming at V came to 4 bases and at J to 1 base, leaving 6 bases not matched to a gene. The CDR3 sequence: CASSSTGEPSNQPQHF. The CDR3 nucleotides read TGTGCCAGCAGTTCGACAGGGGAGCCGAGCAATCAGCCCCAGCATTTT.

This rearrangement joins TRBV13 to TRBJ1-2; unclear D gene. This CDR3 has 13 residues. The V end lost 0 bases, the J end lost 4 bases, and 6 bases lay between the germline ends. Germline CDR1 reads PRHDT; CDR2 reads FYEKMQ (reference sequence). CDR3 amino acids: CASSLGTRYGYTF. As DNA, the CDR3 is TGTGCCAGCAGCTTAGGCACTCGCTATGGCTACACCTTC.

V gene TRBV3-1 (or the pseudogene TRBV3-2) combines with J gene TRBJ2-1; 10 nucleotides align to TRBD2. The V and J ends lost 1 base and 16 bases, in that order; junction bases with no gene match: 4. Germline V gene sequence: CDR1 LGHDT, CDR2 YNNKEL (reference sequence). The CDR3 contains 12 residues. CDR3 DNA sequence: TGTGCCAGCAGCCAAGGGGGGACTAGCGCTTTCTTC. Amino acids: CASSQGGTSAFF.

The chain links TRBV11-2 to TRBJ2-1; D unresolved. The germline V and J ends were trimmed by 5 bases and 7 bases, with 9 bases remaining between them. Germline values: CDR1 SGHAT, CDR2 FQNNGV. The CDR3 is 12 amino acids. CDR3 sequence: CASSPILNEQFF. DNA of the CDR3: TGTGCCAGCAGCCCCATCCTAAATGAGCAGTTCTTC.

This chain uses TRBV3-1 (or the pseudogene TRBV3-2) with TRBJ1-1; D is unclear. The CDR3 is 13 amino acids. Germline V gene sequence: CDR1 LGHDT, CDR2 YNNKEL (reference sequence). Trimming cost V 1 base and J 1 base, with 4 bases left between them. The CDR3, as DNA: TGTGCCAGCAGCCAAGCCCAGAACACTGAAGCTTTCTTT. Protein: CASSQAQNTEAFF.

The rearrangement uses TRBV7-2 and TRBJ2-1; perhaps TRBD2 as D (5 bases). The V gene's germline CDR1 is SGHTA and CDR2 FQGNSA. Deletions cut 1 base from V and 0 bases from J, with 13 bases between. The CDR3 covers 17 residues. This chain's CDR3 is CASSLEAGGSSYNEQFF. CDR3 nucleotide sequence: TGTGCCAGCAGCTTAGAGGCGGGCGGAAGCTCCTACAATGAGCAGTTCTTC.

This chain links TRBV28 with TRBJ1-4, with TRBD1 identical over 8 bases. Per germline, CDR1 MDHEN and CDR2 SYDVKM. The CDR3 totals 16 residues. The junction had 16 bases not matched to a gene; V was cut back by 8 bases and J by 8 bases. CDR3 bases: TGTGCCAGCGGACGGAGGACAGGGATCTCGGGAGAAAAACTGTTTTTT. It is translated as CASGRRTGISGEKLFF.

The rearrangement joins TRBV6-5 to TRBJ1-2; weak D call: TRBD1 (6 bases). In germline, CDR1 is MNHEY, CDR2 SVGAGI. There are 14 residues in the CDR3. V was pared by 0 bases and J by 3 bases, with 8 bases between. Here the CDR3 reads CASSYSNRDYGYTF. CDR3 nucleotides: TGTGCCAGCAGTTACTCGAACAGGGACTATGGCTACACCTTC.

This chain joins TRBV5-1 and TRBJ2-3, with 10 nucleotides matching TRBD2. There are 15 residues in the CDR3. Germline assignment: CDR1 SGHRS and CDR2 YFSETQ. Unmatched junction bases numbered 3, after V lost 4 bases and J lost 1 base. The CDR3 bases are TGCGCCAGCAGCATGGGGACTAGCGGCACAGATACGCAGTATTTT. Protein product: CASSMGTSGTDTQYF. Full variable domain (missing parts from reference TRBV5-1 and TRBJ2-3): KAGVTQTPRYLIKTRGQQVTLSCSPISGHRSVSWYQQTPGQGLQFLFEYFSETQRNKGNFPGRFSGRQFSNSRSEMNVSTLELGDSALYLCASSMGTSGTDTQYFGPGTRLTVL.

Here the CDR3 DNA reads TGTGCCAGCAGCCCGACAGGGCCCGGCACTGAAGCTTTCTTT. It encodes CASSPTGPGTEAFF. The chain carries TRBV7-9 and TRBJ1-1, with TRBD1 matching 7 bases. Trimming took 5 bases from V and 4 from J; bases not matched to a gene: 7. The germline gives CDR1 SEHNR, CDR2 FQNEAQ (reference sequence). The CDR3 covers 14 residues.

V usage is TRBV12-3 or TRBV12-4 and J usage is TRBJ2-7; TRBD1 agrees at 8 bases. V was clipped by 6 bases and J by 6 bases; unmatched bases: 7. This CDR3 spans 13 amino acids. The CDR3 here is CASRLQGGLEQYF. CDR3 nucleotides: TGTGCCAGCAGGCTACAGGGGGGTCTCGAGCAGTACTTC.

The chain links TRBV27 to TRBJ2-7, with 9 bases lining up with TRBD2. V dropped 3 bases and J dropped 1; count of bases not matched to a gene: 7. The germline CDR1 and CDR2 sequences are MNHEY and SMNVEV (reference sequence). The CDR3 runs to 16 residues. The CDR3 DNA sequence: TGTGCCAGCAGTTTTGGAGTAGCGGGAGTTTCCTACGAGCAGTACTTC. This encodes CASSFGVAGVSYEQYF.

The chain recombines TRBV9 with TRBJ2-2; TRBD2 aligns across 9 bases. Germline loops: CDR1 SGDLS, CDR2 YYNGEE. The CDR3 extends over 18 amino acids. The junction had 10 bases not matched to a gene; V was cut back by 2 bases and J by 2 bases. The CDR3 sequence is CASSVRSGTSRNTGELFF. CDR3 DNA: TGTGCCAGCAGCGTGAGGAGCGGGACTAGCCGAAACACCGGGGAGCTGTTTTTT.